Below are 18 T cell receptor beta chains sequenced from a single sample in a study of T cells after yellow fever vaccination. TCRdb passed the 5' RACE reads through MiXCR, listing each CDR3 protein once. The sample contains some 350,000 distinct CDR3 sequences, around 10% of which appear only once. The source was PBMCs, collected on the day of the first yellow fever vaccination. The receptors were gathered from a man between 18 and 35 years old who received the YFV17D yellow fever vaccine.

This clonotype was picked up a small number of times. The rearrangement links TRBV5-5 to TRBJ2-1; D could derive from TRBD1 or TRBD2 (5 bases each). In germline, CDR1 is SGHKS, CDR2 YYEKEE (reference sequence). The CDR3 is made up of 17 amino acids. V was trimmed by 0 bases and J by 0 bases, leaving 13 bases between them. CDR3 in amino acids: CASSLVGVDDSYNEQFF. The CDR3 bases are TGTGCCAGCAGCTTGGTGGGGGTAGACGACTCCTACAATGAGCAGTTCTTC.

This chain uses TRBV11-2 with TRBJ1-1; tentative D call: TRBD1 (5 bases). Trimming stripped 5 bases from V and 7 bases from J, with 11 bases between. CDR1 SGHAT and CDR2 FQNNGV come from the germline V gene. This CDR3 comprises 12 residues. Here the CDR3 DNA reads TGTGCCAGCAGCCCCGACAGCGGTGAAGCTTTCTTT. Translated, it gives CASSPDSGEAFF. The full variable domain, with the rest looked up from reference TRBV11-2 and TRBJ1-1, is EAGVAQSPRYKIIEKRQSVAFWCNPISGHATLYWYQQILGQGPKLLIQFQNNGVVDDSQLPKDRFSAERLKGVDSTLKIQPAKLEDSAVYLCASSPDSGEAFFGQGTRLTVV.

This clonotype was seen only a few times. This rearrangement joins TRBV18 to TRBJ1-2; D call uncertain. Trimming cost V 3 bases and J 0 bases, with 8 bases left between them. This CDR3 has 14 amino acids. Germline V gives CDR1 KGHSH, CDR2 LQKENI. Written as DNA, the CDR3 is TGTGCCAGCTCACCCCTGCCAGCTAACTATGGCTACACCTTC. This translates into CASSPLPANYGYTF. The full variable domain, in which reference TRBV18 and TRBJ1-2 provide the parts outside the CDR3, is NAGVMQNPRHLVRRRGQEARLRCSPMKGHSHVYWYRQLPEEGLKFMVYLQKENIIDESGMPKERFSAEFPKEGPSILRIQQVVRGDSAAYFCASSPLPANYGYTFGSGTRLTVV.

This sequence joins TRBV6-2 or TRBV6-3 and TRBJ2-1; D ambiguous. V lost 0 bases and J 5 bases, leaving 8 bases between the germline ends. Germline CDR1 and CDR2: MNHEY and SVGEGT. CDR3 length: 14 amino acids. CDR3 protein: CASSYSDGHNEQFF. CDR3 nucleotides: TGTGCCAGCAGTTACTCGGACGGTCACAATGAGCAGTTCTTC.

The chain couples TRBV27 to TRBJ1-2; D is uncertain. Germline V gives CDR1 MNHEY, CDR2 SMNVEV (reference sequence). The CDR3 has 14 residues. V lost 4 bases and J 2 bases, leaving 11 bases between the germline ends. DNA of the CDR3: TGTGCCAGCAGTTCTGGCAGAGAAAACTATGGCTACACCTTC. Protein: CASSSGRENYGYTF.

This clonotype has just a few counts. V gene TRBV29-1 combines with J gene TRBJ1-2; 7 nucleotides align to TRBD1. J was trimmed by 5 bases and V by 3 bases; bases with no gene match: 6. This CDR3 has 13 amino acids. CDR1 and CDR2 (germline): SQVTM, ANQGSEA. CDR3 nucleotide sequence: TGCAGCGTTGAGGAGGGGGCTCGGTATGGCTACACCTTC. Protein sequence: CSVEEGARYGYTF.

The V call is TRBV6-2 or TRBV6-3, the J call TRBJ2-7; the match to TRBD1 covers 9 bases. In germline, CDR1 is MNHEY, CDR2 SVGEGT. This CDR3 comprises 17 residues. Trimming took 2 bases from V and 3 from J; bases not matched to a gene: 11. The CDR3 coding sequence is TGTGCCAGCAGTTACCGTCGGGACAGGGTGAAGAACTACGAGCAGTACGTC. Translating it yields CASSYRRDRVKNYEQYV.

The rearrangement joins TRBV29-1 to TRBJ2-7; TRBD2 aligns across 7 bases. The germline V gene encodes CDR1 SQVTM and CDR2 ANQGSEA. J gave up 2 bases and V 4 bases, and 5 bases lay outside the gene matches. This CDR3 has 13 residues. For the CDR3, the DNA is TGCAGCGTTGCCGGGGGGAACCCCTACGAGCAGTACTTC. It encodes CSVAGGNPYEQYF.

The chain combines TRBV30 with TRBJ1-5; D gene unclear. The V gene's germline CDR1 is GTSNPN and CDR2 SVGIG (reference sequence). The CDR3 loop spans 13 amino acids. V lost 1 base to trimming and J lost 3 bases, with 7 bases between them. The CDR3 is CAWSGSLNQPQHF. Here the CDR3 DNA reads TGTGCCTGGAGTGGCAGCCTCAATCAGCCCCAGCATTTT.

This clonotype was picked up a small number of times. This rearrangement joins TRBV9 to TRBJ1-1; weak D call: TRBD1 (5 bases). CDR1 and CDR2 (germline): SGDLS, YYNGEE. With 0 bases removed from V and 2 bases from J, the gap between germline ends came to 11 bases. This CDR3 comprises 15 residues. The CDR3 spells CASSVGGGFNTEAFF. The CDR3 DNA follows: TGTGCCAGCAGCGTAGGTGGGGGATTCAACACTGAAGCTTTCTTT.

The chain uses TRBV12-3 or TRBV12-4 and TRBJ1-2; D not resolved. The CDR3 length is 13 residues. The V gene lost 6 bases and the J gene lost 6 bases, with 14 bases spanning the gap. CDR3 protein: CASSRYGDHGYTF. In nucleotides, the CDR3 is TGTGCCAGCAGCCGTTACGGGGATCATGGCTACACCTTC.

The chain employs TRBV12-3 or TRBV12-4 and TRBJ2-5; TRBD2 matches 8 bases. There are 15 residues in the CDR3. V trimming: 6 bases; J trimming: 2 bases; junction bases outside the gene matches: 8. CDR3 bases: TGTGCCAGCAGCCTCCTAGCGGGTTATCAAGAGACCCAGTACTTC. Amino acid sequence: CASSLLAGYQETQYF.

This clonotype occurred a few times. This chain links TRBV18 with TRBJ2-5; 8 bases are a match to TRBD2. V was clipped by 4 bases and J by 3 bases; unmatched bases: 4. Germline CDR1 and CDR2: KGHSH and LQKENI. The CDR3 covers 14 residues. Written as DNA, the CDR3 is TGTGCCAGCTCACAGACTAGCGCCGAAGAGACCCAGTACTTC. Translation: CASSQTSAEETQYF.

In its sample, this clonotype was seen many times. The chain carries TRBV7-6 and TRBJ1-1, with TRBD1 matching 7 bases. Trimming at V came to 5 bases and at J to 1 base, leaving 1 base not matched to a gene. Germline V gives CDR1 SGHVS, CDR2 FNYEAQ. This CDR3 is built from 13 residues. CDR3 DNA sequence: TGTGCCAGCAGCGGACAGGCGAACACTGAAGCTTTCTTT. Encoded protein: CASSGQANTEAFF.

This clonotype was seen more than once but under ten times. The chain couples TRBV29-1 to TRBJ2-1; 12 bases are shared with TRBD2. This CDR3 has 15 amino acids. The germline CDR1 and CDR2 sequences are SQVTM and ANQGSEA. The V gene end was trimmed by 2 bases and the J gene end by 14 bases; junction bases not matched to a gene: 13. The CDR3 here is CSVEIGLAGTGTEFF. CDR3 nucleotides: TGCAGCGTTGAAATAGGACTAGCGGGAACGGGAACCGAGTTCTTC.

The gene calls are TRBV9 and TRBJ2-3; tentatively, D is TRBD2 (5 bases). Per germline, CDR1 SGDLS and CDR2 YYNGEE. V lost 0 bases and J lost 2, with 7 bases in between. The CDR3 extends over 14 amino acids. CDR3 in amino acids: CASSVGENTDTQYF. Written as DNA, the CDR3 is TGTGCCAGCAGCGTAGGGGAGAACACAGATACGCAGTATTTT.

CDR3 in DNA: TGTGCCAGCAGTCCGCGCGGGGGAAGGATAGACACTGAAGCTTTCTTT. This encodes CASSPRGGRIDTEAFF. The chain is built from TRBV27 and TRBJ1-1; D might be TRBD1 (5 bases). The CDR3 runs 16 residues. V lost 5 bases to trimming and J lost 3 bases, with 19 bases between them. Germline CDR1 MNHEY, CDR2 SMNVEV (reference sequence).

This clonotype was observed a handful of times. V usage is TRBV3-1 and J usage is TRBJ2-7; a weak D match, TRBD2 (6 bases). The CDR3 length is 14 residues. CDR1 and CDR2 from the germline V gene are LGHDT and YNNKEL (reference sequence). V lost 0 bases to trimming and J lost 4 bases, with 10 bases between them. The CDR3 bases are TGTGCCAGCAGCCAAGATGGACTACCATACGAGCAGTACGTC. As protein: CASSQDGLPYEQYV.